Shown below are 2 T cell receptor beta chains from a single sample sequenced in a study of cytomegalovirus exposure and HLA in healthy donors. Vbeta (60) and Jbeta (13) primers were used in the PCR. Sequencing was performed with immunoSEQ multiplex PCR; in TCRdb, only in-frame clones are kept and a portion is missing. Here the sample spans around 190,000 clones, around 67% being singletons. The source material was PBMCs. The receptor source for this set is a woman aged 30 to 39 in good health and CMV-seropositive.

The V and J genes are TRBV6-1 and TRBJ2-7; 11 bases line up with TRBD2. V lost 11 bases to trimming and J lost 6 bases; unmatched junction nucleotides: 9. Germline V gene sequence: CDR1 MNHNS, CDR2 SASEGT. This CDR3 region has 13 residues. CDR3: CAGATSGISEQYF. CDR3 DNA sequence: TGTGCCGGGGCGACTAGCGGGATAAGCGAGCAGTACTTC.

This clone was recorded only once. The rearrangement uses TRBV15 and TRBJ1-3; D is uncertain. This CDR3 is built from 16 residues. Between the trimmed V and J ends, which lost 3 bases and 2 bases, there was a span of 14 bases. CDR1 and CDR2 from the germline V gene are LNHNV and YYDKDF (reference sequence). CDR3 sequence: CATSRKRLETGNTIYF. CDR3 nucleotide sequence: TGTGCCACCAGCAGGAAAAGGCTGGAGACTGGAAACACCATATATTTT.